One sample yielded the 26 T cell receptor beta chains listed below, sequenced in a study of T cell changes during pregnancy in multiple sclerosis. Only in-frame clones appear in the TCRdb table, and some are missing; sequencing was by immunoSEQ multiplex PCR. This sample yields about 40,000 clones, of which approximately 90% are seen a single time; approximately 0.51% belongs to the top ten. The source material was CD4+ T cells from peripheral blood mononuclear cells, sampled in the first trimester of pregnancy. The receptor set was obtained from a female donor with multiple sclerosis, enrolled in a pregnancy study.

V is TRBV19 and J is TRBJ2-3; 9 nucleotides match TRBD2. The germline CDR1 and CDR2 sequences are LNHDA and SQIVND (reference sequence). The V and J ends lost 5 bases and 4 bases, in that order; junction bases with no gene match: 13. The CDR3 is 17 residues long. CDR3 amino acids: CASSSASGAYGADTQYF. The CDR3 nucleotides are TGTGCCAGTAGTTCGGCTAGCGGGGCCTACGGGGCAGATACGCAGTATTTT.

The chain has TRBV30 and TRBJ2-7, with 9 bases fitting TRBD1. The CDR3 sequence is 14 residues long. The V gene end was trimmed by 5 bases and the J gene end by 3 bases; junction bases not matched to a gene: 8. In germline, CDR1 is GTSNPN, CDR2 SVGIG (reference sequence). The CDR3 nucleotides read TGTGCCTGGGCTGGACAGGGGACGGACTACGAGCAGTACTTC. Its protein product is CAWAGQGTDYEQYF.

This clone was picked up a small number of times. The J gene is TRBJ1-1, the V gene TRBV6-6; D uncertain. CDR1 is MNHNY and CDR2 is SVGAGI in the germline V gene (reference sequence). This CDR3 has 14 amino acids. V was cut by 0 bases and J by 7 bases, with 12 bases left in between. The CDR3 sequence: CASSYSGVAGEAFF. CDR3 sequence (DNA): TGTGCCAGCAGTTACTCCGGGGTAGCGGGTGAAGCTTTCTTT.

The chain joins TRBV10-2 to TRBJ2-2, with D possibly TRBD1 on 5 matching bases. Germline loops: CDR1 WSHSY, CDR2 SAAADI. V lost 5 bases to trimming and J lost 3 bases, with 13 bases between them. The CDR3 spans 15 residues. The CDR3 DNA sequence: TGCGCCAGCAGTCTACAGCAGGGCCACACCGGGGAGCTGTTTTTT. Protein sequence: CASSLQQGHTGELFF.

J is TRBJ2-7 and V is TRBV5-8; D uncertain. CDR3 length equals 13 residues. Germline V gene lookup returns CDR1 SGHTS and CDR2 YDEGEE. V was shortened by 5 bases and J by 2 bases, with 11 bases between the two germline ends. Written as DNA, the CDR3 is TGTGCCAGCAGACTGATACTCACCTACGAGCAGTACTTC. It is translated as CASRLILTYEQYF. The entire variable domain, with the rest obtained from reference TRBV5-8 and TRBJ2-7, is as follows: EAGVTQSPTHLIKTRGQQATLRCSPISGHTSVYWYQQALGLGLQFLLWYDEGEERNRGNFPPRFSGRQFPNYSSELNVNALELEDSALYLCASRLILTYEQYFGPGTRLTVT.

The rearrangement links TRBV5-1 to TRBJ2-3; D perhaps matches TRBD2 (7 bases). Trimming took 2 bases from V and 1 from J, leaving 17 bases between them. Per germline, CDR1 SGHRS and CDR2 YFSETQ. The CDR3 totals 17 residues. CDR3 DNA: TGCGCCAGCAGCTTAGCCCTAGGGGGGGTAGGCACAGATACGCAGTATTTT. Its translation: CASSLALGGVGTDTQYF.

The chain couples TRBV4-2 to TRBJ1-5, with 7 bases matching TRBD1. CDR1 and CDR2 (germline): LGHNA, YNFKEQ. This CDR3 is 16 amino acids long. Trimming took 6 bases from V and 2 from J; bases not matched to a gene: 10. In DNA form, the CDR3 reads TGTGCCAGCAGTAGATTAACAGGGGATGGCAATCAGCCCCAGCATTTT. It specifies CASSRLTGDGNQPQHF.

The CDR3, as DNA: TGTGCCAGCAGCGCGGGGCATAGCAATCAGCCCCAGCATTTT. Residues: CASSAGHSNQPQHF. V usage is TRBV28 and J usage is TRBJ1-5, with D possibly matching TRBD1 (5 bases). CDR1 is MDHEN and CDR2 is SYDVKM in the germline V gene. This CDR3 comprises 14 residues. Trimming removed 6 bases from V and 0 bases from J, with 9 bases in between.

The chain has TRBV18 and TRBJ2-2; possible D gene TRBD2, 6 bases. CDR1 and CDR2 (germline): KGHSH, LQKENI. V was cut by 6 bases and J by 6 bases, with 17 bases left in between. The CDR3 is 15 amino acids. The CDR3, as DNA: TGTGCCAGCTCCCCTGAGGGAATAGCGGCCGGGGAGCTGTTTTTT. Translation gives CASSPEGIAAGELFF.

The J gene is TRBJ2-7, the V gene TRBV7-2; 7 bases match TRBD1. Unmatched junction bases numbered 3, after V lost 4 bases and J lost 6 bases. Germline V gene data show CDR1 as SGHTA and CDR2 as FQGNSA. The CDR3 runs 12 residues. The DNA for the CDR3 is TGTGCCAGCAGCTCAGGGGGAGCCGAGCAGTACTTC. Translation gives CASSSGGAEQYF.

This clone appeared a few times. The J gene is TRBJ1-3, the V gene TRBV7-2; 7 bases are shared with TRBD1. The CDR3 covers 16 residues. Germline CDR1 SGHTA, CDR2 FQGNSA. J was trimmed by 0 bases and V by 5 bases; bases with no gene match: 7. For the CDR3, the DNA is TGTGCCAGCAGCGCACCGGGACAGAGCTCTGGAAACACCATATATTTT. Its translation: CASSAPGQSSGNTIYF.

CDR3 coding DNA: TGTGCCAGCAACCTACAGGGTCTGGGTAACTATGGCTACACCTTC. As protein: CASNLQGLGNYGYTF. The chain couples TRBV2 to TRBJ1-2; perhaps TRBD1 as D (6 bases). There are 15 residues in the CDR3. CDR1 and CDR2 (germline): SNHLY, FYNNEI. The V gene lost 7 bases and the J gene lost 1 base, with 16 bases spanning the gap.

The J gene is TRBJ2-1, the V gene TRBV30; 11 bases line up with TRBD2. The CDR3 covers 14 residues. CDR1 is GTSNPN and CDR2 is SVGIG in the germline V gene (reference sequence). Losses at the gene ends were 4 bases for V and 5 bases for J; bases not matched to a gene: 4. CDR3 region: CAWNPGLADNEQFF. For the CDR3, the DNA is TGTGCCTGGAACCCGGGACTAGCGGACAATGAGCAGTTCTTC.

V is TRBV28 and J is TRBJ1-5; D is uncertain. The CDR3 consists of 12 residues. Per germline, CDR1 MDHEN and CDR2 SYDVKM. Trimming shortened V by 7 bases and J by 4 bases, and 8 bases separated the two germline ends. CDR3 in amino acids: CASNRGNQPQHF. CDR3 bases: TGTGCCAGCAACCGCGGAAATCAGCCCCAGCATTTT.

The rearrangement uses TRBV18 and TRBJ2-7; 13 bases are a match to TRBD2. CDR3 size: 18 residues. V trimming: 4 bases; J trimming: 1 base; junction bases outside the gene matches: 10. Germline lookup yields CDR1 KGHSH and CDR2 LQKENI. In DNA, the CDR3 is TGTGCCAGCTCACGCAAGGCGCCGGGACTAGCGGGATCCTACGAGCAGTACTTC. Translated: CASSRKAPGLAGSYEQYF.

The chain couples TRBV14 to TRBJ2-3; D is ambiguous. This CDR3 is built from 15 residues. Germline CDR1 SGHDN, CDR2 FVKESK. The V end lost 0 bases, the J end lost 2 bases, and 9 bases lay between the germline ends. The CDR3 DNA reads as TGTGCCAGCAGCCAAGATCTAGTCATCACAGATACGCAGTATTTT. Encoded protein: CASSQDLVITDTQYF.

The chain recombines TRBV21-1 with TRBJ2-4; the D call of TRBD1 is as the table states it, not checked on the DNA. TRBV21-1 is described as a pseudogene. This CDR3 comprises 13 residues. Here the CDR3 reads CASGPLGANIQYF. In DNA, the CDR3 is TGTGCCAGCGGACCCCTGGGGGCAAACATTCAGTACTTC.

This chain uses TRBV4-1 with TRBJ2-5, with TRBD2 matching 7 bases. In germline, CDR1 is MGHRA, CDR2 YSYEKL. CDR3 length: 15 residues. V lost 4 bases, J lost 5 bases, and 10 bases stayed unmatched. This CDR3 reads CASSRLALSGETQYF. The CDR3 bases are TGCGCCAGCAGCCGACTAGCTCTTAGTGGGGAGACCCAGTACTTC.

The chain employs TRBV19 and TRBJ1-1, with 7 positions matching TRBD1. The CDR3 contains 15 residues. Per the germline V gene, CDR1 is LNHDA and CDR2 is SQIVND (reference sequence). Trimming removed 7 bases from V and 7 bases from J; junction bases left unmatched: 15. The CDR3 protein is CASTLNWRGDSEAFF. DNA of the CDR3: TGTGCCAGTACTCTCAACTGGCGGGGGGACAGTGAAGCTTTCTTT.

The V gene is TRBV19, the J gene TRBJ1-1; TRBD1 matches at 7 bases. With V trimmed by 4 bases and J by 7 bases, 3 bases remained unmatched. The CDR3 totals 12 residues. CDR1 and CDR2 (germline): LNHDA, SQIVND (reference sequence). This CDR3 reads CASSTGTVEAFF. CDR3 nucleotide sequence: TGTGCCAGTAGTACCGGGACAGTTGAAGCTTTCTTT.

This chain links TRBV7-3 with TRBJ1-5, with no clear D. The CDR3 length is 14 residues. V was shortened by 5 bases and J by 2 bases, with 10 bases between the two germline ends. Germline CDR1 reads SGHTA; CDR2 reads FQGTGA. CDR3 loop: CASSRGGRNQPQHF. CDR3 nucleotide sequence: TGTGCCAGCAGCCGCGGAGGCCGCAATCAGCCCCAGCATTTT. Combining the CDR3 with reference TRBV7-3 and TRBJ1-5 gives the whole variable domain GAGVSQTPSNKVTEKGKYVELRCDPISGHTALYWYRQSLGQGPEFLIYFQGTGAADDSGLPNDRFFAVRPEGSVSTLKIQRTERGDSAVYLCASSRGGRNQPQHFGDGTRLSIL.

In DNA form, the CDR3 reads TGTGCCAGCAGTTGGGGACAGGGGATCTACGAGCAGTACTTC. As protein: CASSWGQGIYEQYF. V usage is TRBV6-5 and J usage is TRBJ2-7, with 10 nucleotides matching TRBD1. The V and J ends lost 4 bases and 3 bases, in that order; junction bases with no gene match: 3. There are 14 residues in the CDR3. CDR1 MNHEY and CDR2 SVGAGI come from the germline V gene.

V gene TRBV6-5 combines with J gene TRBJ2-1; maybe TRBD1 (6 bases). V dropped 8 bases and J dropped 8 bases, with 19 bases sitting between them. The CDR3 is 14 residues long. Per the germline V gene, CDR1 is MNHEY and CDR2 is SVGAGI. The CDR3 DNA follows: TGTGCCAGCTCGGAACCTCAGGGGCGGGATGAGCAGTTCTTC. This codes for CASSEPQGRDEQFF.

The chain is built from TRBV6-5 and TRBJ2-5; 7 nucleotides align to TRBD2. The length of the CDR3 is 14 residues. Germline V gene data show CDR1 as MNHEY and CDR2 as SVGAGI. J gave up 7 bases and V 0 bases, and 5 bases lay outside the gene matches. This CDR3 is CASSYSVPGGTQYF. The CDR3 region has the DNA TGTGCCAGCAGTTACTCGGTACCGGGAGGGACCCAGTACTTC.

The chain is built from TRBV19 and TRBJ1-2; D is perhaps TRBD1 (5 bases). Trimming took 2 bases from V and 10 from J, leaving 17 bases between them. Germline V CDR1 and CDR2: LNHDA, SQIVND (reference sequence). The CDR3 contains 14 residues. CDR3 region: CASSITAGPDDYTF. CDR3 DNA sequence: TGTGCCAGTAGTATAACTGCAGGGCCCGATGACTACACCTTC.

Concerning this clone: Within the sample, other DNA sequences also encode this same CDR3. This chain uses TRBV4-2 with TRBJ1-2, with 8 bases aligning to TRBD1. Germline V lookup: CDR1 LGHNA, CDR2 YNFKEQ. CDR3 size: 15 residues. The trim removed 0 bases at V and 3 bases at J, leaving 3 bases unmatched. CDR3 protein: CASSQELTGDYGYTF. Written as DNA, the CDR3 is TGTGCCAGCAGCCAAGAACTGACAGGGGACTATGGCTACACCTTC.